This T cell receptor beta chain was sequenced for a study of immune cell composition in non-small cell lung cancer. Normal lung was sampled as far from the tumour as possible, at least 3 cm. V was cut by 2 bases and J by 7 bases, with 17 bases left in between. The V gene's germline CDR1 is MNHNS and CDR2 SASEGT. The CDR3 covers 16 residues. Sequencing was performed with immunoSEQ multiplex PCR; in TCRdb, only in-frame clones are kept and a portion is missing. The sample contains 3,500 or so clones, about 73% of which appear only once. The J gene is TRBJ1-4, the V gene TRBV6-1, with D hard to call. This receptor was obtained from a human donor with non-small cell lung cancer. Sequencing was performed on non-adjacent lung tissue. The CDR3 region is CASSESTAGWAEKLFF. CDR3 nucleotides: TGTGCCAGCAGTGAATCAACCGCCGGTTGGGCTGAAAAACTGTTTTTT.